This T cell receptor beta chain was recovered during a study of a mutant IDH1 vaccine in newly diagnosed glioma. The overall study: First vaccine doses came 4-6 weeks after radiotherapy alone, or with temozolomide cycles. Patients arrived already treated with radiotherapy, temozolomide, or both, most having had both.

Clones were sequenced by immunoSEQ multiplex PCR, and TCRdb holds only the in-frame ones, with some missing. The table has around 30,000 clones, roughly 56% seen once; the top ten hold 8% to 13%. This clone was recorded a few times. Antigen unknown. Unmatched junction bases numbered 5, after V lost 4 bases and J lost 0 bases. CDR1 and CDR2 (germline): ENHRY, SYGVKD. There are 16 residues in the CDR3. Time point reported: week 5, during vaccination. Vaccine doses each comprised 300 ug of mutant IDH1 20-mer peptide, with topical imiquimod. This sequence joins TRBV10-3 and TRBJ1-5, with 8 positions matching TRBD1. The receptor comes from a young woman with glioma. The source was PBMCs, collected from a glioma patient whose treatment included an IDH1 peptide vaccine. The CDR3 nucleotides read TGTGCCATCAGTGCAGGGGGCGCCGGTAGCAATCAGCCCCAGCATTTT. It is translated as CAISAGGAGSNQPQHF.